The 9 T cell receptor beta chains presented below share a single source sample, sequenced in a study of T-cell memory formation after mild COVID-19. TCRdb reanalysed the 5' RACE reads using MiXCR and keeps one entry per CDR3 protein. The sample records 450,000 to 650,000 distinct CDR3 sequences, less than 25% being singletons. The sequenced material came from PBMCs or a T cell subset sorted from them (not recorded which). Source of these receptors: an adult woman who had mild COVID-19 (a few samples of this study predate the infection). Cell type and time point are not known.

This clonotype showed up just a few times. The chain uses TRBV19 and TRBJ2-2; TRBD1 matches 8 bases. The CDR3 loop spans 17 amino acids. Germline V gene data show CDR1 as LNHDA and CDR2 as SQIVND (reference sequence). With V trimmed by 5 bases and J by 0 bases, 8 bases remained unmatched. The CDR3 sequence is CASSPMDRVPNTGELFF. CDR3 nucleotide sequence: TGTGCCAGTAGTCCAATGGACAGGGTCCCGAACACCGGGGAGCTGTTTTTT. Complete variable domain (other parts from reference TRBV19 and TRBJ2-2): DGGITQSPKYLFRKEGQNVTLSCEQNLNHDAMYWYRQDPGQGLRLIYYSQIVNDFQKGDIAEGYSVSREKKESFPLTVTSAQKNPTAFYLCASSPMDRVPNTGELFFGEGSRLTVL.

The count of this clonotype is one. V and J are TRBV7-3 and TRBJ2-1; 11 bases agree with TRBD2. Germline assignment: CDR1 SGHTA and CDR2 FQGTGA. This CDR3 comprises 15 residues. V trimming: 1 base; J trimming: 10 bases; junction bases outside the gene matches: 6. Here the CDR3 reads CASSLNGLAGGEQFF. CDR3 coding DNA: TGTGCCAGCAGCTTAAACGGGCTAGCGGGAGGAGAGCAGTTCTTC.

The chain carries TRBV3-1 and TRBJ2-4, with a tentative D call TRBD1 (5 bases). The CDR3 totals 16 residues. Trimming pared 0 bases from V and 0 bases from J, leaving 9 bases between. Germline-derived CDR1 and CDR2 are LGHDT and YNNKEL (reference sequence). The CDR3: CASSQEGALAKNIQYF. The CDR3 nucleotides are TGTGCCAGCAGCCAAGAAGGGGCCCTAGCCAAAAACATTCAGTACTTC.

This clonotype was counted at least ten times. The chain couples TRBV5-6 to TRBJ2-5; D is ambiguous. V was trimmed by 0 bases and J by 0 bases, leaving 9 bases between them. The CDR3 spans 15 residues. CDR1 and CDR2 from the germline V gene are SGHDT and YYEEEE. The CDR3 region is CASSLVGVYQETQYF. In DNA, the CDR3 is TGTGCCAGCAGCTTGGTGGGTGTGTACCAAGAGACCCAGTACTTC.

The rearrangement joins TRBV6-1 to TRBJ2-7; 7 bases map to TRBD1. Germline V gene sequence: CDR1 MNHNS, CDR2 SASEGT. Trimming took 6 bases from V and 2 from J; bases not matched to a gene: 10. This CDR3 is 15 amino acids long. Here the CDR3 DNA reads TGTGCCAGCAGCAGGACCGGGACAGCGGCCTACGAGCAGTACTTC. As protein: CASSRTGTAAYEQYF.

This clonotype was found a few times. The chain combines TRBV6-5 with TRBJ2-7; 9 bases agree with TRBD1. The CDR3 has 14 amino acids. V shed 8 bases, J shed 5 bases, and the junction held 10 bases outside the gene matches. The germline CDR1 and CDR2 sequences are MNHEY and SVGAGI. For the CDR3, the DNA is TGTGCCAGCGGCCCGGGACAGGGTTTCCACGAGCAGTACTTC. Encoded protein: CASGPGQGFHEQYF.

Here the CDR3 reads CASSSTGQAYEQYF. DNA of the CDR3: TGTGCCAGTAGTAGCACTGGACAAGCCTACGAGCAGTACTTC. The chain has TRBV19 and TRBJ2-7; weak D call: TRBD1 (5 bases). V shed 4 bases and J shed 2 bases, with 12 bases lying between them. The CDR3 totals 14 residues. Germline V gene lookup returns CDR1 LNHDA and CDR2 SQIVND (reference sequence).

The chain carries TRBV7-9 and TRBJ2-7; D gene ambiguous. The V gene lost 1 base and the J gene lost 3 bases, with 10 bases spanning the gap. The length of the CDR3 is 14 residues. CDR1 SEHNR and CDR2 FQNEAQ come from the germline V gene (reference sequence). CDR3 region: CASSLVGSDYEQYF. The CDR3 region has the DNA TGTGCCAGCAGCTTAGTGGGATCCGACTACGAGCAGTACTTC. The full variable domain, with the rest looked up from reference TRBV7-9 and TRBJ2-7, is DTGVSQNPRHKITKRGQNVTFRCDPISEHNRLYWYRQTLGQGPEFLTYFQNEAQLEKSRLLSDRFSAERPKGSFSTLEIQRTEQGDSAMYLCASSLVGSDYEQYFGPGTRLTVT.

This clonotype was detected only a few times. The chain has TRBV10-3 and TRBJ2-3; 9 nucleotides line up with TRBD2. Germline V gene sequence: CDR1 ENHRY, CDR2 SYGVKD. Trimming removed 4 bases from V and 6 bases from J; junction bases left unmatched: 11. This CDR3 is 16 amino acids long. The CDR3 sequence: CAISGPSGVSPDTQYF. The CDR3, as DNA: TGTGCCATCAGTGGACCTAGCGGGGTTTCGCCGGATACGCAGTATTTT.